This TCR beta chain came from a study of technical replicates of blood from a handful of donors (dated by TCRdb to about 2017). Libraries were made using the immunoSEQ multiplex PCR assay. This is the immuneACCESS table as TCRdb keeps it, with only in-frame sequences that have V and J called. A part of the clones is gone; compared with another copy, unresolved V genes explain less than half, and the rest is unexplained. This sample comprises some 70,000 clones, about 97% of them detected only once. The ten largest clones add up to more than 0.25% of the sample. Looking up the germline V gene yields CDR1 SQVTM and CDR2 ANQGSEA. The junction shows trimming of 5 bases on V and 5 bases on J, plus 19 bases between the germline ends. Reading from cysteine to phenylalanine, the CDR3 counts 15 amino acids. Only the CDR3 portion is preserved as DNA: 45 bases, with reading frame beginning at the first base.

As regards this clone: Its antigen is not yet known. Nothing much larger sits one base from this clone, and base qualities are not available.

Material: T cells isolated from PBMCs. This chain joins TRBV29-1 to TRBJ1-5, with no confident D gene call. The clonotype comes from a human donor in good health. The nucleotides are TGCAGCGTTACAATGAGTTCGGGATTCGATCAGCCCCAGCATTTT. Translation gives CSVTMSSGFDQPQHF. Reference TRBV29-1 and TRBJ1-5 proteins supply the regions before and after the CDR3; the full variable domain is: SAVISQKPSRDICQRGTSLTIQCQVDSQVTMMFWYRQQPGQSLTLIATANQGSEATYESGFVIDKFPISRPNLTFSTLTVSNMSPEDSSIYLCSVTMSSGFDQPQHFGDGTRLSIL.